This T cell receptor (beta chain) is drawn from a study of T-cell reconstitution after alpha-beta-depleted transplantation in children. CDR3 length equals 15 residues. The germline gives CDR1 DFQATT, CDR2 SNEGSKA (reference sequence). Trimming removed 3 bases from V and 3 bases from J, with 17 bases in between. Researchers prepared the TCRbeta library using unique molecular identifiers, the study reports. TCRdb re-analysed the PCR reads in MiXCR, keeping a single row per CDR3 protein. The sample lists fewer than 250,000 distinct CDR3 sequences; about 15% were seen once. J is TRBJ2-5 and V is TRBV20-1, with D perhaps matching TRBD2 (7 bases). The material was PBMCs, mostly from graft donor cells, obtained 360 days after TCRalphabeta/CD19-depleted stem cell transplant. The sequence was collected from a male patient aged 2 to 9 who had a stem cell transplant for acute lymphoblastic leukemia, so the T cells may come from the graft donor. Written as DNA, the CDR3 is TGCAGTGCTAGGGGGGGGCAGGGCCACAAAGAGACCCAGTACTTC. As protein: CSARGGQGHKETQYF.